The 21 T cell receptor beta chains reported below all come from one sample, sequenced in a study of T cells in Graves' hyperthyroidism and ophthalmopathy. Amplification targeted TCR beta CDR3 regions from RNA transcripts. HTBI primers were employed in a first-round RT-PCR of the TCR CDR3. TCRdb called the multiplex PCR reads again in MiXCR, with one record for every CDR3 protein. The sample has fewer than 400,000 distinct CDR3 sequences, approximately 25% seen once. Material: blood. The receptors shown here come from a man aged 45 to 65 with Graves' hyperthyroidism.

In this sample, this clonotype turned up a few times. The V gene is TRBV7-9, the J gene TRBJ1-4, with 9 bases lining up with TRBD1. Germline V gene data show CDR1 as SEHNR and CDR2 as FQNEAQ (reference sequence). Unmatched junction bases numbered 8, after V lost 7 bases and J lost 8 bases. The CDR3 spans 14 residues. CDR3 coding DNA: TGTGCCAGCACCCCCTCGGGGACAGGGGAAAAACTGTTTTTT. Its protein is CASTPSGTGEKLFF.

There are a few counts of this clonotype. The genes are TRBV5-6 and TRBJ1-1, with D uncertain. The CDR3 is made up of 11 amino acids. Trimming cost V 0 bases and J 6 bases, with 3 bases left between them. Germline-derived CDR1 and CDR2 are SGHDT and YYEEEE. The DNA for the CDR3 is TGTGCCAGCAGCTTGGTCTCTGAAGCTTTCTTT. Residues: CASSLVSEAFF.

V is TRBV9 and J is TRBJ2-1, with TRBD2 matching over 8 bases. Germline V gene lookup returns CDR1 SGDLS and CDR2 YYNGEE. The length of the CDR3 is 16 residues. J was trimmed by 6 bases and V by 1 base; bases with no gene match: 9. CDR3 residues: CASSVTALREVNEQFF. CDR3 nucleotide sequence: TGTGCCAGCAGCGTAACGGCGTTGCGGGAGGTCAATGAGCAGTTCTTC.

This CDR3 is CASRARPGGQKNYEQYF. CDR3 coding DNA: TGTGCCAGCAGGGCCCGCCCCGGCGGACAGAAGAACTACGAGCAGTACTTC. This rearrangement joins TRBV6-5 to TRBJ2-7; tentatively, D is TRBD1 (6 bases). V was cut by 6 bases and J by 3 bases, with 24 bases left in between. The CDR3 is 17 residues long. Germline CDR1 is MNHEY and CDR2 is SVGAGI.

The genes are TRBV27 and TRBJ2-5; TRBD2 matches at 13 bases. The V and J ends lost 6 bases and 4 bases, in that order; junction bases with no gene match: 8. Germline V gives CDR1 MNHEY, CDR2 SMNVEV (reference sequence). CDR3 length: 16 amino acids. Here the CDR3 DNA reads TGTGCCAGCAGAACCGGGACTAGCGGGATTGGAGAGACCCAGTACTTC. Translation: CASRTGTSGIGETQYF.

Of note for this clonotype: A much more abundant neighbour one base away suggests this may be a read error. The rearrangement joins TRBV28 to TRBJ1-1, with 7 nucleotides matching TRBD1. Germline V gene data show CDR1 as MDHEN and CDR2 as SYDVKM. The CDR3 covers 16 residues. Unmatched junction bases numbered 10, after V lost 6 bases and J lost 0 bases. The CDR3 DNA reads as TGTGCCAGCAGCCCATTAACCGACAGGGTGAACACTGAAGCTTTCTTT. Amino acids: CASSPLTDRVNTEAFF.

This chain links TRBV5-5 with TRBJ1-5; 10 bases are a match to TRBD1. The trim removed 4 bases at V and 2 bases at J, leaving 6 bases unmatched. Germline assignment: CDR1 SGHKS and CDR2 YYEKEE (reference sequence). The CDR3 is 16 amino acids. The CDR3 nucleotides are TGTGCCAGCAGCGGGGGACAGGGGAACGGCAATCAGCCCCAGCATTTT. It yields the protein CASSGGQGNGNQPQHF.

The chain joins TRBV7-2 to TRBJ2-5; 9 bases agree with TRBD2. The CDR3 totals 14 residues. After removal of 6 bases from V and 5 bases from J, the junction contained 7 bases not matched to a gene. Per the germline V gene, CDR1 is SGHTA and CDR2 is FQGNSA. CDR3 bases: TGTGCCAGCAGACATAGCGGGAGTTATGAGACCCAGTACTTC. The encoded protein is CASRHSGSYETQYF.

This clonotype was recorded a few times. The gene calls are TRBV3-1 and TRBJ1-5; no definite D call. Between the trimmed V and J ends, which lost 0 bases and 4 bases, there was a span of 4 bases. In germline, CDR1 is LGHDT, CDR2 YNNKEL (reference sequence). CDR3 length: 13 residues. The CDR3 protein is CASSQDYNQPQHF. CDR3 nucleotide sequence: TGTGCCAGCAGCCAAGATTATAATCAGCCCCAGCATTTT.

The sample holds a few counts of this clonotype. The chain uses TRBV10-1 and TRBJ2-7; D gene unclear. Germline V gene data show CDR1 as WNHNN and CDR2 as SYGVQD (reference sequence). Between the trimmed V and J ends, which lost 3 bases and 0 bases, there was a span of 12 bases. The CDR3 length is 15 residues. The CDR3 DNA reads TGCGCCAGCAGTGAAGGTCAGGACCTCTCCTACGAGCAGTACTTC. Protein: CASSEGQDLSYEQYF.

This chain links TRBV19 with TRBJ1-1, with D unclear. Trimming stripped 6 bases from V and 11 bases from J, with 19 bases between. Germline-derived CDR1 and CDR2 are LNHDA and SQIVND (reference sequence). This CDR3 is 13 amino acids long. The chain's CDR3 is CASSLGGVPWAFF. The DNA for the CDR3 is TGTGCCAGTAGCCTCGGTGGAGTACCTTGGGCTTTCTTT.

The chain uses TRBV5-1 and TRBJ2-7; D not resolved. Trimming took off 1 base at V and 1 base at J, with 9 bases between the two ends. Looked up from germline, CDR1 is SGHRS and CDR2 is YFSETQ. The CDR3 has 14 amino acids. The CDR3 is CASSLTWRSYEQYF. The CDR3 coding sequence is TGCGCCAGCAGCTTGACCTGGCGGTCCTACGAGCAGTACTTC.

This clonotype was seen ten or more times. The rearrangement uses TRBV28 and TRBJ1-2; TRBD1 matches at 8 bases. Trimming cost V 3 bases and J 5 bases; bases outside gene matches: 5. The germline V gene encodes CDR1 MDHEN and CDR2 SYDVKM. The CDR3 length is 14 residues. CDR3 loop: CASSFGQGVYGYTF. The DNA for the CDR3 is TGTGCCAGCAGTTTCGGACAGGGAGTGTATGGCTACACCTTC.

The genes are TRBV30 and TRBJ2-1, with D tentatively TRBD1 or TRBD2 (6 bases each). The CDR3 has 13 residues. Germline V gene sequence: CDR1 GTSNPN, CDR2 SVGIG (reference sequence). V lost 2 bases and J lost 6, with 11 bases in between. CDR3 in DNA: TGTGCCTGGAGTCGCGGGACAATCAATGAGCAGTTCTTC. As protein: CAWSRGTINEQFF.

V gene TRBV7-9 combines with J gene TRBJ2-3; 8 bases align to TRBD2. Trimming removed 5 bases from V and 1 base from J; junction bases left unmatched: 5. The length of the CDR3 is 15 residues. The germline V gene has CDR1 SEHNR and CDR2 FQNEAQ (reference sequence). CDR3 protein: CASSDSGARTDTQYF. CDR3 bases: TGTGCCAGCAGCGATAGCGGGGCCCGCACAGATACGCAGTATTTT.

This sequence joins TRBV3-1 and TRBJ1-1; D perhaps matches TRBD1 (5 bases). CDR1 and CDR2 from the germline V gene are LGHDT and YNNKEL (reference sequence). V was shortened by 3 bases and J by 7 bases, with 18 bases between the two germline ends. This CDR3 has 15 amino acids. The CDR3 spells CASSQARGRHIEAFF. As DNA, the CDR3 is TGTGCCAGCAGCCAGGCAAGGGGACGACACATTGAAGCTTTCTTT. The variable domain in full, completed from reference TRBV3-1 and TRBJ1-1, reads DTAVSQTPKYLVTQMGNDKSIKCEQNLGHDTMYWYKQDSKKFLKIMFSYNNKELIINETVPNRFSPKSPDKAHLNLHINSLELGDSAVYFCASSQARGRHIEAFFGQGTRLTVV.

This clonotype was found many times. V and J are TRBV7-3 and TRBJ2-3, with 8 bases identical to TRBD1. V lost 2 bases to trimming and J lost 4 bases; unmatched junction nucleotides: 2. From germline, CDR1 is SGHTA and CDR2 FQGTGA. The CDR3 is 14 amino acids. The CDR3 sequence: CASSLGRGPDTQYF. As DNA, the CDR3 is TGTGCCAGCAGCTTAGGCAGGGGGCCAGATACGCAGTATTTT.

Many counts were recorded for this clonotype. The chain recombines TRBV2 with TRBJ2-7; D remains ambiguous. Germline V gene data show CDR1 as SNHLY and CDR2 as FYNNEI. This CDR3 region has 13 residues. Trimming left V 3 bases short and J 4 bases short, with 10 bases between. CDR3 in amino acids: CASSERRWYEQYF. The CDR3 DNA follows: TGTGCCAGCAGTGAGCGCAGGTGGTACGAGCAGTACTTC.

This clonotype showed up just a few times. The rearrangement uses TRBV6-2 or TRBV6-3 and TRBJ2-1, with 7 positions matching TRBD2. CDR1 is MNHEY and CDR2 is SVGEGT in the germline V gene. J lost 9 bases, V lost 0 bases, and 2 bases had no gene match. The CDR3 length is 13 residues. This CDR3 is CASSYSGGSEQFF. The CDR3 coding sequence is TGTGCCAGCAGTTACTCTGGCGGGAGTGAGCAGTTCTTC.

The chain uses TRBV27 and TRBJ1-6, with D uncertain. The CDR3 totals 15 residues. Germline V gives CDR1 MNHEY, CDR2 SMNVEV (reference sequence). The V gene lost 3 bases and the J gene lost 5 bases, with 11 bases spanning the gap. The CDR3 here is CASSFGGRDNSPLHF. In nucleotides, the CDR3 is TGTGCCAGCAGTTTCGGCGGGCGGGATAATTCACCCCTCCACTTT.

The chain has TRBV5-1 and TRBJ2-5; 9 nucleotides align to TRBD1. CDR1 and CDR2 (germline): SGHRS, YFSETQ. The CDR3 consists of 15 residues. The J segment lost 1 base and the V segment lost 4 bases, leaving 5 bases of the junction unmatched. CDR3 loop: CASSGKTGGQETQYF. The CDR3 nucleotides read TGCGCCAGCAGCGGGAAGACAGGGGGCCAAGAGACCCAGTACTTC.